A single TCR beta chain is shown here with its context. Measured with immunoSEQ multiplex PCR; TCRdb has only the in-frame clones, and not every one. The sample shows around 310,000 clones, about nine tenths of them seen only once. The entry originates in a study of blood T cell repertoires in COVID-19. Study information: Some COVID-19 samples were acute and others convalescent; all came from the United States, Italy and Spain. Sample material is recorded as cDNA or gDNA derived from T cells, B-cell-depleted T cells, or PBMCs.

This CDR3 is 14 amino acids long. Between the trimmed V and J ends, which lost 11 bases and 1 base, there was a span of 12 bases. Germline V gene lookup returns CDR1 MNHEY and CDR2 SVGAGI. V gene TRBV6-5 combines with J gene TRBJ1-6; D might be TRBD1 (6 bases). The specimen was peripheral blood. The TCR sequence derives from a woman in her twenties or thirties with COVID-19, enrolled during active disease. The CDR3 nucleotides are TGTGCCTCCAAACAGGGTTCCTATAATTCACCCCTCCACTTT. Translation gives CASKQGSYNSPLHF.